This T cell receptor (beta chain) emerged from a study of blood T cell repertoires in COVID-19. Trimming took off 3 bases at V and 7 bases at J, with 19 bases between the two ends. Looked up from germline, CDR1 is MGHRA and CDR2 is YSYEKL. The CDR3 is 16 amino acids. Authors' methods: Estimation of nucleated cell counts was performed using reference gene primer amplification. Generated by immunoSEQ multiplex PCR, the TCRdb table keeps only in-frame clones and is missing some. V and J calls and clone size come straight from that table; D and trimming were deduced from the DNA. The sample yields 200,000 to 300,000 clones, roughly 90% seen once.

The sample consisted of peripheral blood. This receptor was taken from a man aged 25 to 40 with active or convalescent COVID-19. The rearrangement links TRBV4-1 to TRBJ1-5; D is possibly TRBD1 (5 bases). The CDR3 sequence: CASSQASQGRGQPQHF. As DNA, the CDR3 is TGCGCCAGCAGCCAGGCCTCGCAGGGTCGTGGGCAGCCCCAGCATTTT.